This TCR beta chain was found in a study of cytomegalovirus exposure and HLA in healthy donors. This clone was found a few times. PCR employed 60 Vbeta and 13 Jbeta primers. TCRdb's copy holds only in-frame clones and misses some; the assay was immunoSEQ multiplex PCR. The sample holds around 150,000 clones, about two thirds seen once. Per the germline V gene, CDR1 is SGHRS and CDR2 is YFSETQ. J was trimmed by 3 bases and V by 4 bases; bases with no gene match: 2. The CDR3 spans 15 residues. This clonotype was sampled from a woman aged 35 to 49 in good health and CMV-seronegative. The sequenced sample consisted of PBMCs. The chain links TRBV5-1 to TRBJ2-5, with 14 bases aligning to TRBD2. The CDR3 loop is CASSPTSGGEETQYF. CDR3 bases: TGCGCCAGCAGCCCGACTAGCGGGGGGGAAGAGACCCAGTACTTC.